These 18 T cell receptor beta chains were sequenced from one sample in a study of PD-L1 blockade in urothelial cancer. Sequencing was performed with immunoSEQ multiplex PCR; in TCRdb, only in-frame clones are kept and a portion is missing. The top ten clones hold roughly 2.4% of a sample with 100,000 to 150,000 clones, about 82% of them seen once. Time point reported: peripheral blood 6 weeks after treatment start. The input for sequencing was PBMCs, taken around atezolizumab (anti-PD-L1) treatment. The source of these receptors is a man aged 50 to 60 with urothelial cancer.

About this clone itself: Other DNA sequences in the same sample also yield this CDR3. The chain combines TRBV11-3 with TRBJ2-3; the D gene is possibly TRBD2 (5 bases). Germline V gives CDR1 SGHNT, CDR2 YENEEA. CDR3 length: 15 residues. Deletions cut 1 base from V and 0 bases from J, with 8 bases between. CDR3 protein: CASSLGSGSTDTQYF. In DNA, the CDR3 is TGTGCCAGCAGCTTAGGGTCGGGAAGCACAGATACGCAGTATTTT.

This chain links TRBV5-6 with TRBJ2-6, with 12 nucleotides matching TRBD1. Losses at the gene ends were 4 bases for V and 8 bases for J; bases not matched to a gene: 7. In germline, CDR1 is SGHDT, CDR2 YYEEEE. The CDR3 extends over 16 amino acids. In DNA form, the CDR3 reads TGTGCCAGCAGCACGGCCGGGACAGGGGGCCCCAACGTCCTGACTTTC. Translating it yields CASSTAGTGGPNVLTF.

The chain recombines TRBV7-9 with TRBJ2-1; maybe TRBD1 (5 bases). Germline V gives CDR1 SEHNR, CDR2 FQNEAQ (reference sequence). Deletions cut 5 bases from V and 0 bases from J, with 17 bases between. The CDR3 sequence is 17 residues long. For the CDR3, the DNA is TGTGCCAGCAGCCCAAACCCAGGGTCCCCCTCCTACAATGAGCAGTTCTTC. Amino acid sequence: CASSPNPGSPSYNEQFF.

CDR3 sequence: CASSLWGLAANEQFF. In DNA, the CDR3 is TGTGCCAGCAGTTTATGGGGACTAGCTGCCAATGAGCAGTTCTTC. The rearrangement uses TRBV28 and TRBJ2-1, with 9 bases lining up with TRBD2. This CDR3 has 15 residues. V gave up 0 bases and J gave up 6 bases; unmatched junction bases: 3. The germline CDR1 and CDR2 sequences are MDHEN and SYDVKM.

This rearrangement joins TRBV2 to TRBJ2-5; maybe TRBD2 (5 bases). The CDR3 covers 14 residues. CDR1 and CDR2 (germline): SNHLY, FYNNEI. The V and J ends lost 7 bases and 2 bases respectively, with 14 bases between them. CDR3 sequence reads: CASNFGVVQETQYF. In DNA, the CDR3 is TGTGCCAGCAATTTCGGGGTTGTACAAGAGACCCAGTACTTC.

The chain employs TRBV28 and TRBJ1-1; TRBD1 agrees at 7 bases. The germline gives CDR1 MDHEN, CDR2 SYDVKM. The ends lost 5 bases at V and 5 bases at J; junction bases unmatched: 11. CDR3 length: 15 amino acids. CDR3 nucleotides: TGTGCCAGCAGTCTAGCCCCGGGACAGACAACTGAAGCTTTCTTT. Its translation is CASSLAPGQTTEAFF. The full variable domain, rest sourced from reference TRBV28 and TRBJ1-1, is DVKVTQSSRYLVKRTGEKVFLECVQDMDHENMFWYRQDPGLGLRLIYFSYDVKMKEKGDIPEGYSVSREKKERFSLILESASTNQTSMYLCASSLAPGQTTEAFFGQGTRLTVV.

The J gene is TRBJ1-2, the V gene TRBV9; tentatively, D is TRBD1 (6 bases). Germline V gives CDR1 SGDLS, CDR2 YYNGEE. The CDR3 runs 13 residues. Trimming shortened V by 3 bases and J by 7 bases, and 13 bases separated the two germline ends. CDR3 in amino acids: CASSGLVGAGYTF. CDR3 coding DNA: TGTGCCAGCAGCGGCTTAGTGGGGGCTGGCTACACCTTC.

V gene TRBV28 combines with J gene TRBJ2-3; tentatively, D is TRBD1 (7 bases). Germline CDR1 and CDR2: MDHEN and SYDVKM. V was clipped by 7 bases and J by 1 base, with 15 bases between them. There are 15 residues in the CDR3. The CDR3 loop reads CASTLGGGGTDTQYF. The CDR3 DNA reads as TGTGCCAGCACCCTAGGAGGGGGCGGCACAGATACGCAGTATTTT.

The chain has TRBV9 and TRBJ1-3, with a possible D match to TRBD1 (5 bases). The V gene's germline CDR1 is SGDLS and CDR2 YYNGEE. This CDR3 is 15 amino acids long. The germline V and J ends were trimmed by 4 bases and 0 bases, with 11 bases remaining between them. The CDR3 is CASSHDSSSGNTIYF. The CDR3 nucleotides are TGTGCCAGCAGCCACGACAGTAGCTCTGGAAACACCATATATTTT.

The chain links TRBV5-1 to TRBJ1-1, with unresolved D. CDR3 size: 13 residues. Germline V gene lookup returns CDR1 SGHRS and CDR2 YFSETQ. Between the trimmed V and J ends, which lost 0 bases and 0 bases, there was a span of 3 bases. The CDR3 protein is CASSLVMNTEAFF. The CDR3, as DNA: TGCGCCAGCAGCTTGGTTATGAACACTGAAGCTTTCTTT.

The J gene is TRBJ1-1, the V gene TRBV19; D unclear. Germline CDR1 reads LNHDA; CDR2 reads SQIVND (reference sequence). The CDR3 consists of 12 residues. Trimming took off 6 bases at V and 1 base at J, with 6 bases between the two ends. The CDR3 loop reads CASSLSNTEAFF. The CDR3 region has the DNA TGTGCCAGTAGCCTCTCGAACACTGAAGCTTTCTTT.

The chain is built from TRBV7-8 and TRBJ2-1, with D possibly being TRBD2 (7 bases). The CDR3 has 17 residues. V shed 3 bases and J shed 9 bases, with 24 bases lying between them. Per the germline V gene, CDR1 is SGHVS and CDR2 is FQNEAQ. The CDR3 nucleotides read TGTGCCAGCAGCTTCCTTGGGGGGGCCGGGGGAACAGGTGAGCAGTTCTTC. It translates to CASSFLGGAGGTGEQFF.

This chain uses TRBV6-6 with TRBJ1-3; 7 nucleotides match TRBD1. This CDR3 contains 15 residues. Germline assignment: CDR1 MNHNY and CDR2 SVGAGI (reference sequence). The ends lost 6 bases at V and 0 bases at J; junction bases unmatched: 5. CDR3 in amino acids: CASSSDRVSGNTIYF. The CDR3 DNA reads TGTGCCAGCAGCTCAGACAGGGTCTCTGGAAACACCATATATTTT.

This clone was seen only once. The chain combines TRBV28 with TRBJ2-7, with 7 bases lining up with TRBD1. The length of the CDR3 is 14 residues. Trimming removed 8 bases from V and 3 bases from J; junction bases left unmatched: 10. The germline gives CDR1 MDHEN, CDR2 SYDVKM. The CDR3 protein is CASHKQGWGYEQYF. DNA of the CDR3: TGTGCCAGCCATAAACAGGGGTGGGGCTACGAGCAGTACTTC.

The chain is built from TRBV15 and TRBJ2-1, with D perhaps matching TRBD2 (6 bases). V dropped 0 bases and J dropped 2 bases, with 14 bases sitting between them. The CDR3 is made up of 17 amino acids. Germline CDR1 LNHNV, CDR2 YYDKDF (reference sequence). The CDR3 loop reads CATSRDLELAPYNEQFF. CDR3 DNA sequence: TGTGCCACCAGCAGAGATTTGGAACTAGCCCCCTACAATGAGCAGTTCTTC.

This rearrangement joins TRBV5-1 to TRBJ2-6; D possibly corresponds to TRBD2 (5 bases). In germline, CDR1 is SGHRS, CDR2 YFSETQ. Trimming removed 4 bases from V and 7 bases from J, with 18 bases in between. This CDR3 comprises 16 residues. CDR3 bases: TGCGCCAGCAGCCCTGGACTGGCCGCGGGTGCCAACGTCCTGACTTTC. It translates to CASSPGLAAGANVLTF.

V usage is TRBV19 and J usage is TRBJ2-5; D unresolved. Deletions cut 2 bases from V and 2 bases from J, with 9 bases between. The CDR3 loop spans 14 amino acids. Germline V lookup: CDR1 LNHDA, CDR2 SQIVND (reference sequence). CDR3 nucleotide sequence: TGTGCCAGTAGTATACCTCACGGTCAAGAGACCCAGTACTTC. It is translated as CASSIPHGQETQYF.

V is TRBV28 and J is TRBJ1-4, with D uncertain. The V end was cut by 6 bases, the J end by 8 bases, with 10 bases between. The CDR3 length is 12 residues. Looked up from germline, CDR1 is MDHEN and CDR2 is SYDVKM. The chain's CDR3 is CASSALREKLFF. The CDR3, as DNA: TGTGCCAGCAGCGCGCTTCGGGAAAAACTGTTTTTT.